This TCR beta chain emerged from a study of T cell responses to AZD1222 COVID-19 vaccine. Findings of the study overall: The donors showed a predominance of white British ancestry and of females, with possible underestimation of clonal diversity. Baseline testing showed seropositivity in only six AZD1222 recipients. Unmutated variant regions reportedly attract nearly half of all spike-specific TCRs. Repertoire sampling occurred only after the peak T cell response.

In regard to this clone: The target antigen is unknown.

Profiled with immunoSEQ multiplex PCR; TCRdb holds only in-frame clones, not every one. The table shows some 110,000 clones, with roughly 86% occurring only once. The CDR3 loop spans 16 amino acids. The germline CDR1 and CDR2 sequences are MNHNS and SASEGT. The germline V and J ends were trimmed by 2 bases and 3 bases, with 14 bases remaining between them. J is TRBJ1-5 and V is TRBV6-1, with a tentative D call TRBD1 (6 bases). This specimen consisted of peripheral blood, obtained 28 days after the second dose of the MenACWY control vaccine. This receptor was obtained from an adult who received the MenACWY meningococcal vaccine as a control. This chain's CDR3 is CASSESGQGNNQPQHF. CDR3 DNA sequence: TGTGCCAGCAGTGAAAGTGGTCAGGGGAACAATCAGCCCCAGCATTTT.